This TCR beta chain derives from a study of control samples from healthy donors and cancer patients. Generated by immunoSEQ multiplex PCR, the TCRdb table keeps only in-frame clones and is missing some. The profile shows over 90,000 clones, approximately 90% of them singletons. Trimming shortened V by 1 base and J by 7 bases, and 16 bases separated the two germline ends. The CDR3 is 16 amino acids. Germline lookup yields CDR1 SGHVS and CDR2 FQNEAQ. The TCR comes from a man in his fifties or sixties with lung cancer. The chain uses TRBV7-8 and TRBJ2-2; D not certain. Sample: PBMCs. The CDR3 DNA is TGTGCCAGCAGCTTAGGAAACTGGGGAATTCGCGGGGAGCTGTTTTTT. Its protein is CASSLGNWGIRGELFF. The full variable domain, rest sourced from reference TRBV7-8 and TRBJ2-2, is GAGVSQSPRYKVAKRGQDVALRCDPISGHVSLFWYQQALGQGPEFLTYFQNEAQLDKSGLPSDRFFAERPEGSVSTLKIQRTQQEDSAVYLCASSLGNWGIRGELFFGEGSRLTVL.